This is a list of T cell receptor beta chains from one sample in a study of T cells in Graves' hyperthyroidism and ophthalmopathy. TCRdb re-called the multiplex PCR reads through MiXCR, storing one row per CDR3 protein. The sample comprises 500,000 to 600,000 distinct CDR3 sequences, just under 20% of which are singletons, and about 50% rests with the top ten. Sequenced: blood. Every receptor here comes from a man aged 40-55 years with Graves' ophthalmopathy. CDR3s include the opening cysteine and the closing phenylalanine or tryptophan. Fields, in order: J gene, V gene, D gene, clone size, CDR3 length, CDR3 protein, CDR3 DNA. A D gene is named only where the DNA matches it firmly. For some rows the clone size is stated as once, few or many, or as a class when expanded; others skip it.

j_gene: TRBJ2-2
v_gene: TRBV11-2
d_gene: .
abundance: many
len: 15
CDR3aa: CASSSLLVNTGELFF
CDR3nt: TGTGCCAGCAGCTCGCTACTAGTAAACACCGGGGAGCTGTTTTTT

j_gene: TRBJ2-1
v_gene: TRBV12-3/TRBV12-4
d_gene: .
abundance: few
len: 12
CDR3aa: CASRGGPIGQFF
CDR3nt: TGTGCCAGCAGAGGGGGGCCCATCGGGCAGTTCTTC

j_gene: TRBJ2-7
v_gene: TRBV12-3/TRBV12-4
d_gene: .
abundance: few
len: 13
CDR3aa: CASRPPGAYEQYF
CDR3nt: TGTGCCAGCAGGCCCCCCGGGGCCTACGAGCAGTACTTC

j_gene: TRBJ2-3
v_gene: TRBV5-1
d_gene: TRBD2
abundance: many
len: 17
CDR3aa: CASSPGLAGGSGDTQYF
CDR3nt: TGCGCCAGCAGCCCGGGACTAGCGGGGGGGTCCGGAGATACGCAGTATTTT

j_gene: TRBJ2-5
v_gene: TRBV3-1
d_gene: .
abundance: many
len: 12
CDR3aa: CASSQDLRDQYF
CDR3nt: TGTGCCAGCAGCCAAGATCTAAGGGACCAGTACTTC

j_gene: TRBJ2-7
v_gene: TRBV15
d_gene: .
abundance: .
len: 15
CDR3aa: CATSRETGSSYEQYF
CDR3nt: TGTGCCACCAGCAGAGAAACAGGGAGCTCCTACGAGCAGTACTTC

j_gene: TRBJ2-3
v_gene: TRBV30
d_gene: TRBD2
abundance: .
len: 16
CDR3aa: CAWSAGLAGAGDTQYF
CDR3nt: TGTGCCTGGAGTGCGGGACTAGCGGGAGCCGGAGATACGCAGTATTTT

j_gene: TRBJ2-1
v_gene: TRBV7-2
d_gene: TRBD1
abundance: few
len: 16
CDR3aa: CASRRLRGQSYNEQFF
CDR3nt: TGTGCCAGTCGCCGCCTCAGGGGGCAATCCTACAATGAGCAGTTCTTC

j_gene: TRBJ2-5
v_gene: TRBV7-6
d_gene: TRBD2
abundance: many
len: 15
CDR3aa: CASSSGLAGRETQYF
CDR3nt: TGTGCCAGCAGCTCCGGACTAGCGGGGAGAGAGACCCAGTACTTC

j_gene: TRBJ2-2
v_gene: TRBV14
d_gene: TRBD2
abundance: .
len: 18
CDR3aa: CASSQDPTGLAVTGELFF
CDR3nt: TGTGCCAGCAGCCAAGACCCCACCGGACTAGCGGTAACCGGGGAGCTGTTTTTT

j_gene: TRBJ2-5
v_gene: TRBV6-1
d_gene: TRBD2
abundance: .
len: 14
CDR3aa: CASREAGALETQYF
CDR3nt: TGTGCCAGCAGGGAGGCGGGAGCACTAGAGACCCAGTACTTC

j_gene: TRBJ2-1
v_gene: TRBV20-1
d_gene: TRBD1
abundance: .
len: 17
CDR3aa: CSARASDRAWMYNEQFF
CDR3nt: TGCAGTGCTAGAGCCTCCGACAGGGCCTGGATGTACAATGAGCAGTTCTTC

j_gene: TRBJ1-5
v_gene: TRBV5-6
d_gene: .
abundance: .
len: 15
CDR3aa: CASSGGAGALQPQHF
CDR3nt: TGTGCCAGCAGCGGGGGGGCGGGGGCTCTACAGCCCCAGCATTTT

j_gene: TRBJ2-4
v_gene: TRBV14
d_gene: TRBD2
abundance: .
len: 14
CDR3aa: CASSPGLAINIQYF
CDR3nt: TGTGCCAGCAGCCCGGGACTAGCGATTAACATTCAGTACTTC

j_gene: TRBJ2-7
v_gene: TRBV2
d_gene: .
abundance: many
len: 14
CDR3aa: CASTSDKGIYEQYF
CDR3nt: TGTGCCAGCACCTCTGACAAAGGGATCTACGAGCAGTACTTC

j_gene: TRBJ2-3
v_gene: TRBV18
d_gene: TRBD2
abundance: few
len: 15
CDR3aa: CASSSTSGGPDTQYF
CDR3nt: TGTGCCAGCTCTTCGACTAGCGGGGGTCCAGATACGCAGTATTTT

j_gene: TRBJ2-1
v_gene: TRBV4-2
d_gene: TRBD2
abundance: .
len: 17
CDR3aa: CASSQAQLAGGSNEQFF
CDR3nt: TGTGCCAGCAGCCAAGCCCAGCTAGCGGGGGGGAGCAATGAGCAGTTCTTC

j_gene: TRBJ1-1
v_gene: TRBV18
d_gene: TRBD1
abundance: .
len: 16
CDR3aa: CASSPKGQVMNTEAFF
CDR3nt: TGTGCCAGCTCACCAAAGGGACAGGTCATGAACACTGAAGCTTTCTTT

j_gene: TRBJ1-5
v_gene: TRBV7-3
d_gene: .
abundance: few
len: 13
CDR3aa: CASSGGLNQPQHF
CDR3nt: TGTGCCAGCTCGGGGGGGCTCAATCAGCCCCAGCATTTT

j_gene: TRBJ1-3
v_gene: TRBV10-3
d_gene: .
abundance: few
len: 13
CDR3aa: CAISGDPGNTIYF
CDR3nt: TGTGCCATCAGCGGGGACCCTGGAAACACCATATATTTT

j_gene: TRBJ1-1
v_gene: TRBV3-1
d_gene: .
abundance: few
len: 12
CDR3aa: CASSVGSGTAFF
CDR3nt: TGTGCCAGCAGCGTGGGATCCGGGACGGCTTTCTTT

j_gene: TRBJ2-1
v_gene: TRBV28
d_gene: TRBD2
abundance: many
len: 14
CDR3aa: CASTPGGPLNEQFF
CDR3nt: TGTGCCAGCACGCCGGGAGGGCCGCTGAATGAGCAGTTCTTC

j_gene: TRBJ1-1
v_gene: TRBV30
d_gene: .
abundance: .
len: 16
CDR3aa: CAWSVPPTHPGTEAFF
CDR3nt: TGTGCCTGGAGTGTACCCCCGACACACCCGGGGACTGAAGCTTTCTTT

j_gene: TRBJ1-1
v_gene: TRBV25-1
d_gene: .
abundance: few
len: 15
CDR3aa: CASSDTGSGSGEAFF
CDR3nt: TGTGCCAGCAGTGATACAGGGTCGGGGTCCGGTGAAGCTTTCTTT

j_gene: TRBJ2-3
v_gene: TRBV30
d_gene: .
abundance: .
len: 15
CDR3aa: CAWSSGPPARDTQYF
CDR3nt: TGTGCCTGGAGTAGCGGGCCCCCAGCACGAGATACGCAGTATTTT

j_gene: TRBJ1-2
v_gene: TRBV6-2/TRBV6-3
d_gene: .
abundance: many
len: 13
CDR3aa: CASSMTGTYGYTF
CDR3nt: TGTGCCAGCAGTATGACCGGGACCTATGGCTACACCTTC

j_gene: TRBJ1-2
v_gene: TRBV3-1
d_gene: .
abundance: few
len: 12
CDR3aa: CASSQGIHGYTF
CDR3nt: TGTGCCAGCAGCCAAGGAATTCATGGCTACACCTTC

j_gene: TRBJ2-7
v_gene: TRBV6-1
d_gene: .
abundance: many
len: 16
CDR3aa: CASSEEAREGSYEQYF
CDR3nt: TGTGCCAGCAGTGAAGAGGCCAGGGAAGGATCCTACGAGCAGTACTTC

j_gene: TRBJ1-2
v_gene: TRBV4-2
d_gene: .
abundance: .
len: 16
CDR3aa: CASSHRRGGGDYGHTF
CDR3nt: TGTGCCAGCAGCCATCGTCGCGGAGGGGGAGACTATGGCCACACCTTC

j_gene: TRBJ2-3
v_gene: TRBV7-2
d_gene: TRBD2
abundance: few
len: 17
CDR3aa: CASSLGAGGRGTDTQYF
CDR3nt: TGTGCCAGCAGCTTAGGGGCGGGGGGACGAGGCACAGATACGCAGTATTTT

j_gene: TRBJ2-3
v_gene: TRBV10-2
d_gene: .
abundance: few
len: 12
CDR3aa: CASRHTTDTQYF
CDR3nt: TGCGCCAGCAGGCATACCACAGATACGCAGTATTTT

j_gene: TRBJ2-7
v_gene: TRBV28
d_gene: TRBD2
abundance: many
len: 14
CDR3aa: CASTKLAGGYEQYF
CDR3nt: TGTGCCAGCACTAAACTAGCGGGAGGGTACGAGCAGTACTTC

j_gene: TRBJ2-1
v_gene: TRBV11-2
d_gene: TRBD2
abundance: few
len: 16
CDR3aa: CASSQDRLAGTGEQFF
CDR3nt: TGCGCCAGCAGCCAAGATAGGCTAGCGGGAACGGGCGAGCAGTTCTTC

j_gene: TRBJ1-6
v_gene: TRBV30
d_gene: .
abundance: few
len: 13
CDR3aa: CAWSPFGNSPLHF
CDR3nt: TGTGCCTGGAGCCCGTTCGGGAATTCACCCCTCCACTTT

j_gene: TRBJ2-3
v_gene: TRBV12-3/TRBV12-4
d_gene: .
abundance: few
len: 15
CDR3aa: CASSGTRLSTDTQYF
CDR3nt: TGTGCCAGCAGTGGGACCCGCCTGAGCACAGATACGCAGTATTTT

j_gene: TRBJ1-2
v_gene: TRBV20-1
d_gene: TRBD1
abundance: few
len: 17
CDR3aa: CSARESPSTGINYGYTF
CDR3nt: TGCAGTGCTAGAGAGAGTCCCTCGACAGGGATAAACTATGGCTACACCTTC

j_gene: TRBJ1-6
v_gene: TRBV18
d_gene: .
abundance: .
len: 17
CDR3aa: CASSPLVTSSYNSPLHF
CDR3nt: TGTGCCAGCTCACCACTGGTAACGAGCTCCTATAATTCACCCCTCCACTTT

j_gene: TRBJ2-7
v_gene: TRBV20-1
d_gene: TRBD2
abundance: many
len: 15
CDR3aa: CSASWGLAGGGEQYF
CDR3nt: TGCAGTGCTAGCTGGGGGCTAGCGGGCGGAGGGGAGCAGTACTTC

j_gene: TRBJ2-4
v_gene: TRBV15
d_gene: .
abundance: .
len: 15
CDR3aa: CATSRQGLAKNIQYF
CDR3nt: TGTGCCACCAGCAGACAGGGACTAGCCAAAAACATTCAGTACTTC

j_gene: TRBJ2-5
v_gene: TRBV5-1
d_gene: .
abundance: few
len: 15
CDR3aa: CASSLAGEGRETQYF
CDR3nt: TGCGCCAGCAGCTTGGCCGGAGAGGGGCGAGAGACCCAGTACTTC

j_gene: TRBJ1-1
v_gene: TRBV28
d_gene: .
abundance: .
len: 16
CDR3aa: CASSLSAGLMNTEAFF
CDR3nt: TGTGCCAGCAGTTTATCGGCAGGGTTGATGAACACTGAAGCTTTCTTT

j_gene: TRBJ1-1
v_gene: TRBV29-1
d_gene: .
abundance: .
len: 10
CDR3aa: CSVVTTEAFF
CDR3nt: TGCAGCGTTGTTACCACTGAAGCTTTCTTT

j_gene: TRBJ2-1
v_gene: TRBV29-1
d_gene: .
abundance: .
len: 14
CDR3aa: CSALGGSSYNEQFF
CDR3nt: TGCAGCGCCTTAGGAGGGAGCTCCTACAATGAGCAGTTCTTC

j_gene: TRBJ1-1
v_gene: TRBV5-5
d_gene: TRBD1
abundance: once
len: 15
CDR3aa: CASSREQGGWTEAFF
CDR3nt: TGTGCCAGCAGCAGGGAGCAGGGGGGATGGACTGAAGCTTTCTTT

j_gene: TRBJ2-1
v_gene: TRBV4-3
d_gene: .
abundance: .
len: 14
CDR3aa: CASSQGNSYNEQFF
CDR3nt: TGCGCCAGCAGCCAAGGGAACAGCTACAATGAGCAGTTCTTC

j_gene: TRBJ2-7
v_gene: TRBV11-2
d_gene: .
abundance: many
len: 14
CDR3aa: CASSPGGAGYEQYF
CDR3nt: TGTGCCAGCAGCCCGGGGGGCGCGGGCTACGAGCAGTACTTC

j_gene: TRBJ2-1
v_gene: TRBV5-1
d_gene: TRBD1
abundance: .
len: 16
CDR3aa: CASSTGTGGLDNEQFF
CDR3nt: TGCGCCAGCAGCACCGGGACAGGGGGCCTCGACAATGAGCAGTTCTTC

j_gene: TRBJ2-4
v_gene: TRBV7-3
d_gene: TRBD1
abundance: .
len: 15
CDR3aa: CASSLNGGQENIQYF
CDR3nt: TGTGCCAGCAGCTTAAATGGGGGACAGGAAAACATTCAGTACTTC

j_gene: TRBJ1-6
v_gene: TRBV5-6
d_gene: .
abundance: .
len: 15
CDR3aa: CASSTTKTWSSPLHF
CDR3nt: TGTGCCAGCAGCACGACCAAGACATGGAGTTCACCCCTCCACTTT

j_gene: TRBJ2-3
v_gene: TRBV3-1
d_gene: .
abundance: few
len: 14
CDR3aa: CASSQAVVADTQYF
CDR3nt: TGTGCCAGCAGCCAAGCCGTAGTTGCTGATACGCAGTATTTT

j_gene: TRBJ2-1
v_gene: TRBV7-3
d_gene: .
abundance: many
len: 13
CDR3aa: CASSPGTGNEQFF
CDR3nt: TGTGCCAGCAGCCCCGGGACTGGCAATGAGCAGTTCTTC

j_gene: TRBJ2-1
v_gene: TRBV6-1
d_gene: TRBD1
abundance: many
len: 15
CDR3aa: CASSRGQGSYNEQFF
CDR3nt: TGTGCCAGCAGTCGGGGACAGGGGTCCTACAATGAGCAGTTCTTC

j_gene: TRBJ1-5
v_gene: TRBV5-6
d_gene: .
abundance: .
len: 16
CDR3aa: CASSLRQSARYQPQHF
CDR3nt: TGTGCCAGCAGCCTCCGCCAATCAGCGAGGTATCAGCCCCAGCATTTT

j_gene: TRBJ1-6
v_gene: TRBV7-8
d_gene: .
abundance: many
len: 17
CDR3aa: CASSPYLRTGLGSPLHF
CDR3nt: TGTGCCAGCAGTCCTTACCTGCGAACAGGGCTTGGATCACCCCTCCACTTT